These 5 T cell receptor beta chains were sequenced from one sample in a study of CD8 T cells in Susac syndrome. Random hexamers were used to reverse transcribe an amount of about 0.5 to 1 ug RNA. TCRdb reanalysed the immunoSEQ multiplex PCR reads using MiXCR and keeps one entry per CDR3 protein. The profile shows over 100,000 distinct CDR3 sequences, about 96% of them singletons. The sample taken for sequencing was CD4+ T cells from PBMCs. These receptors were collected from a human donor in good health.

The sample holds a few counts of this clonotype. The rearrangement joins TRBV29-1 to TRBJ1-1, with D uncertain. V lost 4 bases, J lost 1 base, and 4 bases lay in between. The CDR3 totals 11 residues. CDR1 and CDR2 (germline): SQVTM, ANQGSEA. The CDR3 protein is CSVARNTEAFF. CDR3 bases: TGCAGCGTTGCAAGGAACACTGAAGCTTTCTTT. The full variable domain, its missing parts supplied by reference TRBV29-1 and TRBJ1-1, is SAVISQKPSRDICQRGTSLTIQCQVDSQVTMMFWYRQQPGQSLTLIATANQGSEATYESGFVIDKFPISRPNLTFSTLTVSNMSPEDSSIYLCSVARNTEAFFGQGTRLTVV.

This clonotype was seen once. The chain links TRBV3-1 to TRBJ1-2, with TRBD1 as a possible D gene (6 bases). Looked up from germline, CDR1 is LGHDT and CDR2 is YNNKEL (reference sequence). With 1 base removed from V and 9 bases from J, the gap between germline ends came to 15 bases. The CDR3 runs 14 residues. The chain's CDR3 is CASSQVQGQGSYTF. In nucleotides, the CDR3 is TGTGCCAGCAGCCAAGTACAGGGCCAAGGTAGCTACACCTTC.

This chain uses TRBV18 with TRBJ2-5; 10 bases are shared with TRBD1. This CDR3 region has 15 residues. Germline lookup yields CDR1 KGHSH and CDR2 LQKENI. J gave up 1 base and V 3 bases, and 2 bases lay outside the gene matches. As DNA, the CDR3 is TGTGCCAGCTCACCGGGACAGGGGACCCAAGAGACCCAGTACTTC. Its translation is CASSPGQGTQETQYF.

V is TRBV28 and J is TRBJ2-7; 8 bases align to TRBD2. Germline lookup yields CDR1 MDHEN and CDR2 SYDVKM. V lost 6 bases to trimming and J lost 2 bases; unmatched junction nucleotides: 15. The CDR3 runs 17 residues. The CDR3 DNA is TGTGCCAGCAGCCCTAGCCGGGGGGGAGGCCGACCCTACGAGCAGTACTTC. This translates into CASSPSRGGGRPYEQYF.

The chain couples TRBV9 to TRBJ2-7, with TRBD1 matching 9 bases. Trimming removed 0 bases from V and 5 bases from J; junction bases left unmatched: 12. Germline-derived CDR1 and CDR2 are SGDLS and YYNGEE. The CDR3 runs to 17 residues. This CDR3 reads CASSVGWWTGEFHEQYF. CDR3 nucleotide sequence: TGTGCCAGCAGCGTAGGGTGGTGGACAGGGGAGTTCCACGAGCAGTACTTC. The variable domain in full, with the rest retrieved from reference TRBV9 and TRBJ2-7, is DSGVTQTPKHLITATGQRVTLRCSPRSGDLSVYWYQQSLDQGLQFLIQYYNGEERAKGNILERFSAQQFPDLHSELNLSSLELGDSALYFCASSVGWWTGEFHEQYFGPGTRLTVT.